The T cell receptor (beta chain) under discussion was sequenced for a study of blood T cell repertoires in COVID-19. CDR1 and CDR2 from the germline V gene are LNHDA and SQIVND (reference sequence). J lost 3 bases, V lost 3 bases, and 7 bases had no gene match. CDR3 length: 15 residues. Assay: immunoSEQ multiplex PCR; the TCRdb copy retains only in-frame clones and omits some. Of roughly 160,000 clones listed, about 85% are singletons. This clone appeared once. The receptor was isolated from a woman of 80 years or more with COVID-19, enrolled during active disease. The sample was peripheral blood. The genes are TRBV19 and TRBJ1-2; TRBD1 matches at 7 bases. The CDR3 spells CASSMTGTGDYGYTF. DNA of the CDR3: TGTGCCAGTAGTATGACAGGGACTGGGGACTATGGCTACACCTTC.